These 20 T cell receptor beta chains share one sample of origin, sequenced in a study of shared clonotypes between healthy human individuals. The assay was immunoSEQ multiplex PCR, and TCRdb's table has in-frame clones only and misses some. The sample consists of some 1 million clones, around 74% of them appearing once. Sequencing was done on a sample of memory CD4+ T cells sorted from blood. Subset noted: CD45RA-negative fraction. These receptors all stem from a man in his late teens or twenties in good health.

This clone was picked up one time. This chain links TRBV10-3 with TRBJ2-7, with 8 bases aligning to TRBD1. Looked up from germline, CDR1 is ENHRY and CDR2 is SYGVKD. V was clipped by 3 bases and J by 3 bases; unmatched bases: 4. CDR3 size: 14 residues. The CDR3 DNA follows: TGTGCCATCAGTGACTTAGGACAGGGCTACGAGCAGTACTTC. Its translation is CAISDLGQGYEQYF.

There are a few counts of this clone. The gene calls are TRBV11-1 and TRBJ1-1, with 7 bases identical to TRBD1. This CDR3 spans 13 amino acids. Trimming took 3 bases from V and 7 from J; bases not matched to a gene: 5. Germline loops: CDR1 SGHAT, CDR2 FQDESV (reference sequence). CDR3 in DNA: TGTGCCAGCAGCTTCTTCAGGGGGGGTGAAGCTTTCTTT. Its protein is CASSFFRGGEAFF.

The chain links TRBV27 to TRBJ1-2, with unresolved D. The CDR3 consists of 13 residues. V gave up 5 bases and J gave up 6 bases, with 13 bases separating them. The germline CDR1 and CDR2 sequences are MNHEY and SMNVEV (reference sequence). This CDR3 reads CASSDGRRDGYTF. For the CDR3, the DNA is TGTGCCAGCAGTGATGGGAGGCGAGATGGCTACACCTTC.

The chain couples TRBV15 to TRBJ1-6; D remains unclear. The CDR3 runs to 15 residues. Germline V gene lookup returns CDR1 LNHNV and CDR2 YYDKDF (reference sequence). Trimming removed 2 bases at V and 5 bases at J, with 10 bases between. CDR3 nucleotides: TGTGCCACCAGCAGAAGTTCCCGGGATAATTCACCCCTCCACTTT. This gives the protein CATSRSSRDNSPLHF.

This rearrangement joins TRBV6-1 to TRBJ2-1, with 7 bases that match TRBD1. The junction had 9 bases not matched to a gene; V was cut back by 5 bases and J by 8 bases. Germline CDR1 is MNHNS and CDR2 is SASEGT. The length of the CDR3 is 14 residues. CDR3 residues: CASSPQGYSDEQFF. CDR3 nucleotides: TGTGCCAGCAGTCCACAGGGGTACAGCGATGAGCAGTTCTTC.

The chain joins TRBV2 to TRBJ1-3, with D possibly being TRBD1 (6 bases). V dropped 5 bases and J dropped 0 bases, with 14 bases sitting between them. This CDR3 comprises 16 residues. CDR1 and CDR2 from the germline V gene are SNHLY and FYNNEI. The CDR3 bases are TGTGCCAGCAGTATCGGGACATTCGTCTCTGGAAACACCATATATTTT. Amino acids: CASSIGTFVSGNTIYF.

V is TRBV11-2 and J is TRBJ2-1, with 9 bases matching TRBD2. The trim removed 4 bases at V and 9 bases at J, leaving 19 bases unmatched. Germline CDR1 SGHAT, CDR2 FQNNGV. CDR3 size: 18 residues. CDR3 in DNA: TGTGCCAGCAGCTCCCGGGGTCGATCTAGCGGGGCCCTCAGTGAGCAGTTCTTC. It yields the protein CASSSRGRSSGALSEQFF. Full variable domain (outside the CDR3, taken from reference TRBV11-2 and TRBJ2-1): EAGVAQSPRYKIIEKRQSVAFWCNPISGHATLYWYQQILGQGPKLLIQFQNNGVVDDSQLPKDRFSAERLKGVDSTLKIQPAKLEDSAVYLCASSSRGRSSGALSEQFFGPGTRLTVL.

The CDR3, as DNA: TGCGCCAGCAGCTTGGGGCGTTGGGGAACGGATGGCTACACCTTC. Its translation is CASSLGRWGTDGYTF. The chain couples TRBV5-1 to TRBJ1-2; D is unclear. Trimming shortened V by 0 bases and J by 6 bases, and 15 bases separated the two germline ends. The CDR3 is 15 residues long. Germline CDR1 reads SGHRS; CDR2 reads YFSETQ.

The rearrangement joins TRBV23-1 to TRBJ2-3; 8 bases are a match to TRBD2. TRBV23-1 is known as an ORF, though its function is uncertain. CDR3 length: 14 amino acids. Trimming at V came to 4 bases and at J to 4 bases, leaving 4 bases not matched to a gene. This CDR3 reads CASSRPGGADTQYF. The CDR3 DNA reads TGCGCCAGCAGTCGGCCGGGAGGGGCAGATACGCAGTATTTT.

Regarding this clone: It differs at one base from a far larger clone, so likely a read error. CDR3 DNA: TGTGCCAGCAGTCGGACGGCCGCTAACTATAGCTACACCTTC. Residues: CASSRTAANYSYTF. This chain links TRBV7-7 with TRBJ1-2, with no clear D. The germline V gene has CDR1 SSHAT and CDR2 FNYEAQ (reference sequence). CDR3 size: 14 residues.

The chain recombines TRBV29-1 with TRBJ2-5; D is possibly TRBD1 (5 bases). Looked up from germline, CDR1 is SQVTM and CDR2 is ANQGSEA. This CDR3 is 15 amino acids long. V was pared by 3 bases and J by 5 bases, with 19 bases between. CDR3: CSVEFWAGYRETQYF. DNA of the CDR3: TGCAGCGTTGAGTTCTGGGCAGGGTATAGGGAGACCCAGTACTTC.

This chain joins TRBV6-5 and TRBJ2-1; TRBD1 might be the D (7 bases). CDR1 is MNHEY, CDR2 SVGAGI, per germline. The V end lost 5 bases, the J end lost 10 bases, and 21 bases lay between the germline ends. CDR3 length: 15 residues. The CDR3 protein is CASSRGQVTGDEQFF. The CDR3 bases are TGTGCCAGCAGTCGTGGACAGGTCACGGGGGACGAGCAGTTCTTC.

The V gene is TRBV5-1, the J gene TRBJ1-2; no clear D gene. Germline lookup yields CDR1 SGHRS and CDR2 YFSETQ. V was pared by 0 bases and J by 4 bases, with 7 bases between. This CDR3 is 13 amino acids long. The CDR3 region is CASSLDAAYGYTF. DNA of the CDR3: TGCGCCAGCAGCTTGGACGCAGCCTATGGCTACACCTTC. Supplemented by reference TRBV5-1 and TRBJ1-2, the full variable domain reads KAGVTQTPRYLIKTRGQQVTLSCSPISGHRSVSWYQQTPGQGLQFLFEYFSETQRNKGNFPGRFSGRQFSNSRSEMNVSTLELGDSALYLCASSLDAAYGYTFGSGTRLTVV.

This chain connects TRBV19 to TRBJ1-3, with D possibly being TRBD1 (5 bases). Per the germline V gene, CDR1 is LNHDA and CDR2 is SQIVND (reference sequence). V lost 8 bases to trimming and J lost 0 bases, with 8 bases between them. CDR3 length equals 13 residues. CDR3 protein: CASGTDSGNTIYF. The CDR3 coding sequence is TGTGCCAGTGGGACGGACTCTGGAAACACCATATATTTT.

The chain joins TRBV7-3 to TRBJ1-5, with a possible D match to TRBD1 (5 bases). The CDR3 covers 15 residues. Trimming cost V 5 bases and J 1 base, with 12 bases left between them. Per the germline V gene, CDR1 is SGHTA and CDR2 is FQGTGA. CDR3 nucleotides: TGTGCCAGCAGCCTCCCGGGGGGGAGCAATCAGCCCCAGCATTTT. It codes for CASSLPGGSNQPQHF.

CDR3 sequence (DNA): TGTGCCAGCAGCCAACAGGGAGCTGGAAACACCATATATTTT. It translates to CASSQQGAGNTIYF. V usage is TRBV7-2 and J usage is TRBJ1-3; tentatively, D is TRBD1 (6 bases). Germline CDR1 and CDR2: SGHTA and FQGNSA. The V end was cut by 5 bases, the J end by 2 bases, with 10 bases between. The CDR3 is made up of 14 amino acids. Combining the CDR3 with reference TRBV7-2 and TRBJ1-3 gives the whole variable domain GAGVSQSPSNKVTEKGKDVELRCDPISGHTALYWYRQSLGQGLEFLIYFQGNSAPDKSGLPSDRFSAERTGGSVSTLTIQRTQQEDSAVYLCASSQQGAGNTIYFGEGSWLTVV.

The gene calls are TRBV19 and TRBJ1-4; D is unresolved. The CDR3 consists of 14 residues. The V end was cut by 6 bases, the J end by 6 bases, with 14 bases between. CDR1 and CDR2 (germline): LNHDA, SQIVND (reference sequence). This CDR3 is CASRYRGGDEKLFF. The CDR3, as DNA: TGTGCCAGTAGGTACAGAGGAGGTGATGAAAAACTGTTTTTT. Full variable domain (missing parts from reference TRBV19 and TRBJ1-4): DGGITQSPKYLFRKEGQNVTLSCEQNLNHDAMYWYRQDPGQGLRLIYYSQIVNDFQKGDIAEGYSVSREKKESFPLTVTSAQKNPTAFYLCASRYRGGDEKLFFGSGTQLSVL.

The chain has TRBV18 and TRBJ2-7; D is ambiguous. The CDR3 totals 15 residues. Trimming shortened V by 2 bases and J by 4 bases, and 15 bases separated the two germline ends. The germline gives CDR1 KGHSH, CDR2 LQKENI. This chain's CDR3 is CASSPNPSILYEQYF. In DNA form, the CDR3 reads TGTGCCAGCTCACCAAACCCCTCAATCTTATACGAGCAGTACTTC. Drawing the rest from reference TRBV18 and TRBJ2-7, the complete variable domain is NAGVMQNPRHLVRRRGQEARLRCSPMKGHSHVYWYRQLPEEGLKFMVYLQKENIIDESGMPKERFSAEFPKEGPSILRIQQVVRGDSAAYFCASSPNPSILYEQYFGPGTRLTVT.

Comments on this clone: Different DNA sequences within this sample yield the same CDR3. This chain connects TRBV6-1 to TRBJ1-2, with unresolved D. The CDR3 sequence is 13 residues long. The germline gives CDR1 MNHNS, CDR2 SASEGT. V was clipped by 3 bases and J by 3 bases, with 8 bases between them. CDR3 sequence: CASSELTDYGYTF. In DNA, the CDR3 is TGTGCCAGCAGTGAGCTAACGGACTATGGCTACACCTTC.

V usage is TRBV4-3 and J usage is TRBJ2-3; tentatively, D is TRBD1 (6 bases). The CDR3 is 15 amino acids. Trimming shortened V by 2 bases and J by 1 base, and 10 bases separated the two germline ends. Germline V CDR1 and CDR2: LGHNA, YSLEER. CDR3 protein: CASSQINRGTDTQYF. In DNA, the CDR3 is TGCGCCAGCAGCCAAATAAACAGGGGCACAGATACGCAGTATTTT.